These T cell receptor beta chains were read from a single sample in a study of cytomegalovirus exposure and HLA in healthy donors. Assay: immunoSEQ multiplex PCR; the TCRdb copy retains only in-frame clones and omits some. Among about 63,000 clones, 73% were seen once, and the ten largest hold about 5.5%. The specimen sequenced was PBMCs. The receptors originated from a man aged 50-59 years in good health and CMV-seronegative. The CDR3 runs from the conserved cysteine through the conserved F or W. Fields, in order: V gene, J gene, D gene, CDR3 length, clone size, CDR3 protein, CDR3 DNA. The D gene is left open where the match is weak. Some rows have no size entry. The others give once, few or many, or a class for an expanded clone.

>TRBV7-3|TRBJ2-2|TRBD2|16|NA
CASSSAGTSNTGELFF
TGTGCCAGCAGCTCAGCCGGGACTAGTAACACCGGGGAGCTGTTTTTT
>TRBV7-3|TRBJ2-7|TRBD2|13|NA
CASSPRGGYEQYF
TGTGCCAGCAGCCCTCGGGGGGGGTACGAGCAGTACTTC
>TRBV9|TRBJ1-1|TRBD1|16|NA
CASSNRTGSMNTEAFF
TGTGCCAGCAGCAACCGGACAGGGTCCATGAACACTGAAGCTTTCTTT
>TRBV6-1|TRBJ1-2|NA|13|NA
CASSSEGDYGYTF
TGTGCCAGCAGTTCTGAGGGGGACTATGGCTACACCTTC
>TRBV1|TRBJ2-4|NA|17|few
CTSSQYWGREAKNIQYF
TGCACCAGCAGCCAGTACTGGGGTCGGGAAGCCAAAAACATTCAGTACTTC
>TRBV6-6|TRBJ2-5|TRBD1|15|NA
CASSYYGTAQETQYF
TGTGCCAGCAGTTACTATGGGACAGCCCAAGAGACCCAGTACTTC
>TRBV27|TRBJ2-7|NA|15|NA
CASSPRNGNTYEQYF
TGTGCCAGCTCCCCTAGAAACGGCAACACATACGAGCAGTACTTC
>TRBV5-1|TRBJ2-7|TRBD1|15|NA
CASSPGQGTPRGQYF
TGCGCCAGCAGCCCGGGACAGGGGACGCCCCGGGGGCAGTACTTC
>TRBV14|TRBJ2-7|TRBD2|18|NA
CASSQEWRLAGGLNEQYF
TGTGCCAGCAGCCAAGAATGGAGACTAGCGGGGGGTCTCAACGAGCAGTACTTC
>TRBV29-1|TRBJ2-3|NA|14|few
CSAPGWVGTDTQYF
TGCAGCGCTCCGGGGTGGGTGGGCACAGATACGCAGTATTTT
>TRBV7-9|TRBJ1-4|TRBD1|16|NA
CASSLGTGRNNEKLFF
TGTGCCAGCAGCCTTGGGACAGGGCGGAATAATGAAAAACTGTTTTTT
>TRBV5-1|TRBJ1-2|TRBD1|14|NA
CASSLEGQVYGYTF
TGCGCCAGCAGCTTGGAGGGACAGGTATATGGCTACACCTTC
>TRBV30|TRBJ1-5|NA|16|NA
CAGGAGAGVVNQPQHF
TGTGCCGGGGGGGCGGGGGCGGGGGTCGTCAATCAGCCCCAGCATTTT
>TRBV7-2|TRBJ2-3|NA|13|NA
CASSSGQPDTQYF
TGTGCCAGCAGCTCCGGACAGCCAGATACGCAGTATTTT
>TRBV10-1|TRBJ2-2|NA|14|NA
CASSEVAFSGELFF
TGCGCCAGCAGTGAAGTAGCGTTCTCCGGGGAGCTGTTTTTT
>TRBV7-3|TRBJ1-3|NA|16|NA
CASSLTTGLSGNTIYF
TGTGCCAGCAGCCTAACCACAGGTCTCTCTGGAAACACCATATATTTT
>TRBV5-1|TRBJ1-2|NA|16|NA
CASSLDLGREVYGYTF
TGCGCCAGCAGCTTGGACCTTGGACGGGAGGTCTATGGCTACACCTTC
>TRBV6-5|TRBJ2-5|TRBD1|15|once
CVSSYLDRGPETQYF
TGTGTCAGCAGTTACTTGGACAGGGGGCCAGAGACCCAGTACTTC
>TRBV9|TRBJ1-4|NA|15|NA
CASSKILGAKEKLFF
TGTGCCAGCAGCAAAATACTGGGGGCGAAGGAAAAACTGTTTTTT
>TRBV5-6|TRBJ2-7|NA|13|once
CASSLVGPGEQYF
TGTGCCAGCAGCTTGGTGGGGCCCGGCGAGCAGTACTTC
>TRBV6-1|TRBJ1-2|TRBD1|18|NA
CASSEAQQGATLNYGYTF
TGTGCCAGCAGTGAAGCGCAACAGGGGGCGACCCTCAACTATGGCTACACCTTC
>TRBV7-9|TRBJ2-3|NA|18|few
CASSSSGFRTQTTDTQYF
TGTGCCAGCAGCTCGTCAGGGTTCCGGACCCAAACCACAGATACGCAGTATTTT
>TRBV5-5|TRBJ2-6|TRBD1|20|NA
CASSPIVRDRVLSGANVLTF
TGTGCCAGCAGCCCTATAGTCCGGGACAGGGTACTCTCTGGGGCCAACGTCCTGACTTTC
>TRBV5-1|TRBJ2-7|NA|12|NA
CASSLAVDEQYF
TGCGCCAGCAGCTTGGCTGTTGACGAGCAGTACTTC
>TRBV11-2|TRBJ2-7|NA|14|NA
CASSLPGLSYEQYF
TGTGCCAGCAGCTTACCGGGGTTGTCCTACGAGCAGTACTTC
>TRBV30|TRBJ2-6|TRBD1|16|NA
CAWSVDRVPGANVLTF
TGTGCCTGGAGTGTGGACAGGGTTCCTGGGGCCAACGTCCTGACTTTC
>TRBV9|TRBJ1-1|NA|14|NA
CASSVNQLRTEAFF
TGTGCCAGCAGCGTAAACCAATTGAGGACTGAAGCTTTCTTT
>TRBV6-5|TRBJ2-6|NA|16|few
CASSYSRSSGANVLTF
TGTGCCAGCAGTTACTCTCGGAGCTCTGGGGCCAACGTCCTGACTTTC
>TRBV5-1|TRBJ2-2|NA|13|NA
CASSARGTGELFF
TGCGCCAGCAGCGCCAGGGGTACGGGGGAGCTGTTTTTT
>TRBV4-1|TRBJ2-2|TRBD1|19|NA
CASSQERETGPANTGELFF
TGCGCCAGCAGCCAAGAAAGGGAGACAGGGCCCGCGAACACCGGGGAGCTGTTTTTT
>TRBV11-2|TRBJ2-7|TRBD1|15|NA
CASSLRDRDSYEQYF
TGTGCCAGCAGCCTCCGGGACAGGGATTCCTACGAGCAGTACTTC
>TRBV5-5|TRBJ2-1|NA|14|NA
CASSGGTVYNEQFF
TGTGCCAGCAGCGGAGGGACGGTTTACAATGAGCAGTTCTTC
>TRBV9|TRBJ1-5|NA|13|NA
CASSGSPGQPQHF
TGTGCCAGCAGCGGCTCACCGGGGCAGCCCCAGCATTTT
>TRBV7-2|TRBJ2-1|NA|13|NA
CASSLNPLREQFF
TGTGCCAGCAGCTTAAACCCCTTACGGGAGCAGTTCTTC
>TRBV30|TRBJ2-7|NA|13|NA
CAWSVTQTYEQYF
TGTGCCTGGAGTGTAACGCAGACCTACGAGCAGTACTTC
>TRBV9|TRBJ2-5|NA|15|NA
CASSGLGGRGETQYF
TGTGCCAGCAGTGGACTAGGAGGGAGGGGGGAGACCCAGTACTTC
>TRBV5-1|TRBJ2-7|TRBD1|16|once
CASSLVTGTGAYEQYF
TGCGCCAGCAGCCTGGTCACCGGGACAGGGGCCTACGAGCAGTACTTC
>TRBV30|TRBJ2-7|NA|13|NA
CAWSTGLGLEQYF
TGTGCCTGGAGTACCGGGCTGGGGCTCGAGCAGTACTTC
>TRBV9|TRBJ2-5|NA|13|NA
CASSVGQRETQYF
TGTGCCAGCAGCGTCGGACAGAGAGAGACCCAGTACTTC